The source of this T cell receptor (beta chain) is a study of post-analysis software for immune sequencing data. Study-wide points: With TRBV5-6, TRBV5-1 and TRBV20-1 included, roughly five TRBV segments were more frequent in patients than in controls.

The authors incorporated unique molecular identifiers into the TCR beta cDNA libraries. The yield from about 1 to 10 million T cells was roughly 500,000 cDNA molecules in total. TCRdb itself ran the PCR reads through MiXCR, one entry per CDR3 protein. The data show 750,000 to 900,000 distinct CDR3 sequences, with more than 45% seen just once and around 4.7% held by the top ten. Trimming shortened V by 4 bases and J by 1 base, and 7 bases separated the two germline ends. CDR3 size: 13 residues. Worth noting for this clonotype: Antigen unknown.

This TCR came from a girl between 10 and 17 years old with multiple sclerosis. The sequenced sample was blood. The chain links TRBV12-3 or TRBV12-4 to TRBJ1-1; D call uncertain. The CDR3 loop is CASSYAENTEAFF. As DNA, the CDR3 is TGTGCCAGCAGTTATGCGGAGAACACTGAAGCTTTCTTT.